This T cell receptor beta chain was obtained from a study of CD8+ T cells in alopecia areata. This CDR3 comprises 15 residues. Germline V CDR1 and CDR2: SGHTA, FQGNSA. V lost 5 bases, J lost 2 bases, and 14 bases lay in between. Study-wide points: Many expanded lesional clones persisted in scalp and blood during tofacitinib.

The treatment was: oral pan-JAK inhibitor, 5-10 mg twice daily. Researchers picked out CD4+ and CD8+ T cells from PBMCs by sorting. cDNA prepared by RNA extraction and subsequent reverse transcription served as the template for sequencing. Clones were sequenced by immunoSEQ multiplex PCR, and TCRdb holds only the in-frame ones, with some missing. The sample has 190,000 or so clones; around 60% are singletons. This clone appeared a few times. Its antigen is as yet unknown. The V call is TRBV7-2, the J call TRBJ2-3; maybe TRBD2 (6 bases). The sequence was obtained from a human donor with alopecia areata. Sequenced here: CD8+ T cells sorted from blood, sampled at week 24, from a patient treated with tofacitinib. CDR3 sequence (DNA): TGTGCCAGCAGCCTCGCTGGGACTCTCACAGATACGCAGTATTTT. Protein sequence: CASSLAGTLTDTQYF.